This T cell receptor (beta chain) originates from a study of control samples from healthy donors and cancer patients. The repertoire was sequenced with immunoSEQ multiplex PCR; TCRdb's copy has only in-frame clones and lacks some. The sample consists of 35,000 to 40,000 clones, over 70% of them appearing once. The germline V gene has CDR1 SGHDT and CDR2 YYEEEE. The CDR3 extends over 13 amino acids. V was clipped by 2 bases and J by 4 bases, with 9 bases between them. J is TRBJ1-2 and V is TRBV5-6; D call uncertain. This TCR was recovered from a woman aged 55-70 years with lung cancer. Specimen: PBMCs. Written as DNA, the CDR3 is TGTGCCAGCAGCTTTACGGTGGGCTATGGCTACACCTTC. It yields the protein CASSFTVGYGYTF.